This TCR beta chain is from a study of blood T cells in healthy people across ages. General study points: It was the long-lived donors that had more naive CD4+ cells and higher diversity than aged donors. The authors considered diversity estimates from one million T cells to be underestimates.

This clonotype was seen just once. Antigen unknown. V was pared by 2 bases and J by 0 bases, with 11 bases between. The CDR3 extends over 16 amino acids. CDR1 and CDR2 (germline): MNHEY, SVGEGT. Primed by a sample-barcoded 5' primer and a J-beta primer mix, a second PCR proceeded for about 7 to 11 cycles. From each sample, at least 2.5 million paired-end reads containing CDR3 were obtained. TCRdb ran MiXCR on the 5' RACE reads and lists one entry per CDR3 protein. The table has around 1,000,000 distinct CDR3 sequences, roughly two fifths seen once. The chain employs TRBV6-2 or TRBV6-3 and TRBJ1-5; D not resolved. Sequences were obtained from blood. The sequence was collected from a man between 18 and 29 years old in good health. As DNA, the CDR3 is TGTGCCAGCAGTTACACGAATGACGGTAGCAATCAGCCCCAGCATTTT. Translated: CASSYTNDGSNQPQHF.